This entry lists 30 T cell receptor beta chains sequenced from one sample in a study of T-cell reconstitution after alpha-beta-depleted transplantation in children. Unique molecular identifiers featured in how the TCRbeta library was prepared. Each CDR3 protein gets one entry after TCRdb re-called the PCR reads with MiXCR. The sample has about 460,000 distinct CDR3 sequences, around 10% seen once. The sample in question was PBMCs, mostly from graft donor cells, obtained 180 days after TCRalphabeta/CD19-depleted stem cell transplant. Source of these receptors: a female patient aged 2-10 years who had a stem cell transplant for aplastic anemia, so the T cells may come from the graft donor.

The genes are TRBV7-9 and TRBJ1-5; possibly TRBD1 for D (6 bases). In germline, CDR1 is SEHNR, CDR2 FQNEAQ (reference sequence). V was clipped by 2 bases and J by 3 bases, with 8 bases between them. The CDR3 totals 14 residues. The CDR3 region is CASSLQGINQPQHF. Here the CDR3 DNA reads TGTGCCAGCAGCTTACAGGGGATCAATCAGCCCCAGCATTTT.

This clonotype was found a few times. The chain has TRBV12-3 or TRBV12-4 and TRBJ1-1, with D tentatively TRBD1 (6 bases). CDR3 length: 16 amino acids. The V end lost 5 bases, the J end lost 0 bases, and 16 bases lay between the germline ends. The CDR3 spells CASSAYPTGMNTEAFF. CDR3 DNA sequence: TGTGCCAGCAGTGCCTACCCGACAGGCATGAACACTGAAGCTTTCTTT.

In its sample, this clonotype was seen many times. The V gene is TRBV25-1, the J gene TRBJ1-1, with D tentatively TRBD1 (6 bases). V lost 2 bases, J lost 7 bases, and 14 bases lay in between. The germline V gene has CDR1 MGHDK and CDR2 SYGVNS. The CDR3 runs to 14 residues. CDR3 region: CASSETGWGLEAFF. In nucleotides, the CDR3 is TGTGCCAGCAGTGAAACAGGGTGGGGTCTTGAAGCTTTCTTT.

This clonotype was seen more than once but under ten times. CDR3 in DNA: TGTGCCAGCAGCCTAAGGGCCGGGACGGGGGGACACGAGCAGTACTTC. It translates to CASSLRAGTGGHEQYF. The chain has TRBV7-2 and TRBJ2-7; TRBD2 matches at 7 bases. V lost 5 bases and J lost 5; bases outside the gene matches: 15. The length of the CDR3 is 16 residues. Germline loops: CDR1 SGHTA, CDR2 FQGNSA.

The chain combines TRBV4-3 with TRBJ1-2; 7 bases align to TRBD1. The V gene end was trimmed by 3 bases and the J gene end by 0 bases; junction bases not matched to a gene: 13. Germline CDR1 is LGHNA and CDR2 is YSLEER. The CDR3 sequence is 18 residues long. The DNA for the CDR3 is TGCGCCAGCAGCCACCCCCACTTCGGACAGGCGACTAACTATGGCTACACCTTC. Its protein product is CASSHPHFGQATNYGYTF.

This clonotype was counted ten times or more. The V call is TRBV25-1, the J call TRBJ1-1; the match to TRBD1 covers 7 bases. The CDR3 totals 13 residues. V trimming: 8 bases; J trimming: 0 bases; junction bases outside the gene matches: 3. The V gene's germline CDR1 is MGHDK and CDR2 SYGVNS. In DNA form, the CDR3 reads TGTGCCAGCGTGGGACAGTTGAACACTGAAGCTTTCTTT. Translated: CASVGQLNTEAFF.

The chain carries TRBV6-2 or TRBV6-3 and TRBJ2-2, with 10 bases lining up with TRBD2. Trimming removed 5 bases from V and 5 bases from J; junction bases left unmatched: 20. From germline, CDR1 is MNHEY and CDR2 SVGEGT. This CDR3 contains 20 residues. CDR3 DNA sequence: TGTGCCAGCAGTCGGACACACCTTAAGGCTAGCGGGAGAGAAACCGGGGAGCTGTTTTTT. Translated: CASSRTHLKASGRETGELFF.

This clonotype was seen a few times. The chain has TRBV5-5 and TRBJ2-7; no reliable D call. Germline V gene data show CDR1 as SGHKS and CDR2 as YYEKEE (reference sequence). Trimming took 3 bases from V and 7 from J, leaving 11 bases between them. The CDR3 totals 12 residues. For the CDR3, the DNA is TGTGCCAGCAGCTCTCCTGACAATGAGCAGTACGTC. It yields the protein CASSSPDNEQYV.

This clonotype has only a few counts. J is TRBJ1-2 and V is TRBV7-2; no definite D call. Trimming took 1 base from V and 7 from J, leaving 10 bases between them. Germline V lookup: CDR1 SGHTA, CDR2 FQGNSA. The CDR3 covers 13 residues. CDR3 DNA sequence: TGTGCCAGCAGCTTAGATTCGGAGGCTGGCTACACCTTC. Protein: CASSLDSEAGYTF. Together with reference TRBV7-2 and TRBJ1-2, the CDR3 gives the full variable domain: GAGVSQSPSNKVTEKGKDVELRCDPISGHTALYWYRQSLGQGLEFLIYFQGNSAPDKSGLPSDRFSAERTGGSVSTLTIQRTQQEDSAVYLCASSLDSEAGYTFGSGTRLTVV.

Only a few counts were recorded for this clonotype. This chain connects TRBV7-9 to TRBJ2-7; D tentatively reads TRBD1 or TRBD2 (6 bases each). The CDR3 totals 15 residues. The V gene's germline CDR1 is SEHNR and CDR2 FQNEAQ (reference sequence). Trimming pared 2 bases from V and 1 base from J, leaving 12 bases between. CDR3 sequence (DNA): TGTGCCAGCAGCTTACCGGGGGCCAGGTCCTACGAGCAGTACGTC. Protein: CASSLPGARSYEQYV.

V usage is TRBV10-3 and J usage is TRBJ2-1; maybe TRBD2 (6 bases). This CDR3 has 14 amino acids. Germline CDR1 ENHRY, CDR2 SYGVKD. V dropped 6 bases and J dropped 7 bases, with 16 bases sitting between them. The CDR3 bases are TGTGCCATCAGAGGGACTGACCAACGGAATGAGCAGTTCTTC. Its protein product is CAIRGTDQRNEQFF.

This clonotype was seen at least ten times. The V and J genes are TRBV29-1 and TRBJ2-5; the D is unclear. The germline CDR1 and CDR2 sequences are SQVTM and ANQGSEA. CDR3 length: 13 amino acids. Trimming removed 7 bases from V and 1 base from J, with 13 bases in between. The CDR3 is CSARTLGQETQYF. In DNA, the CDR3 is TGCAGCGCCCGGACCCTGGGCCAAGAGACCCAGTACTTC.

This clonotype was observed a few times. The V call is TRBV4-3, the J call TRBJ2-2; possibly TRBD2 for D (5 bases). This CDR3 is 13 amino acids long. Germline V lookup: CDR1 LGHNA, CDR2 YSLEER. V lost 1 base and J 10 bases, leaving 10 bases between the germline ends. The CDR3 protein is CASSQGPGEELFF. CDR3 coding DNA: TGCGCCAGCAGCCAAGGTCCCGGGGAGGAGCTGTTTTTT.

This clonotype was found a few times. This chain connects TRBV29-1 to TRBJ1-3, with a tentative D call TRBD1 (5 bases). Germline CDR1 is SQVTM and CDR2 is ANQGSEA. This CDR3 has 12 residues. V was shortened by 4 bases and J by 3 bases, with 7 bases between the two germline ends. The CDR3 region has the DNA TGCAGCGTTGTGGGGGTTGGAAACACCATATATTTT. Encoded protein: CSVVGVGNTIYF. Combining the CDR3 with reference TRBV29-1 and TRBJ1-3 gives the whole variable domain SAVISQKPSRDICQRGTSLTIQCQVDSQVTMMFWYRQQPGQSLTLIATANQGSEATYESGFVIDKFPISRPNLTFSTLTVSNMSPEDSSIYLCSVVGVGNTIYFGEGSWLTVV.

A few counts support this clonotype. This chain connects TRBV9 to TRBJ1-1; TRBD1 matches 10 bases. Germline V gives CDR1 SGDLS, CDR2 YYNGEE. V lost 3 bases, J lost 6 bases, and 5 bases stayed unmatched. This CDR3 is 14 amino acids long. Written as DNA, the CDR3 is TGTGCCAGCAGCGGACCGGGACAGGGGTCTGAAGCTTTCTTT. Protein: CASSGPGQGSEAFF.

This clonotype was seen only a few times. V and J are TRBV19 and TRBJ1-2, with D hard to call. V lost 1 base and J lost 8, with 11 bases in between. CDR1 LNHDA and CDR2 SQIVND come from the germline V gene (reference sequence). This CDR3 comprises 13 residues. In nucleotides, the CDR3 is TGTGCCAGTAGTATAGCCTTGGAAGGGGGCTACACCTTC. It specifies CASSIALEGGYTF.

This clonotype was picked up a small number of times. The chain recombines TRBV7-2 with TRBJ1-2; D unclear. In germline, CDR1 is SGHTA, CDR2 FQGNSA. Trimming pared 2 bases from V and 8 bases from J, leaving 18 bases between. The CDR3 has 15 residues. The CDR3, as DNA: TGTGCCAGCAGCTTATCCCGGACGTTCTCTGCGGGCTACACCTTC. It codes for CASSLSRTFSAGYTF.

This clonotype was seen at least ten times. The rearrangement links TRBV9 to TRBJ2-7, with D hard to call. Trimming removed 2 bases from V and 6 bases from J, with 12 bases in between. The germline V gene encodes CDR1 SGDLS and CDR2 YYNGEE. The CDR3 sequence is 13 residues long. The CDR3 DNA follows: TGTGCCAGCAGCGTCGTACTCCGAGGCGAGCAGTACTTC. Protein: CASSVVLRGEQYF.

This clonotype was observed a few times. V gene TRBV7-2 combines with J gene TRBJ2-3; weak D call: TRBD2 (5 bases). V lost 3 bases and J 2 bases, leaving 12 bases between the germline ends. The CDR3 is 15 amino acids. Germline V gene sequence: CDR1 SGHTA, CDR2 FQGNSA. CDR3 loop: CASSLASWYTDTQYF. As DNA, the CDR3 is TGTGCCAGCAGCTTGGCTAGCTGGTACACAGATACGCAGTATTTT.

The chain couples TRBV12-3 or TRBV12-4 to TRBJ2-1; 9 bases map to TRBD1. J was trimmed by 5 bases and V by 5 bases; bases with no gene match: 7. This CDR3 has 15 residues. The CDR3 sequence: CASSSVQGADNEQFF. DNA for the CDR3: TGTGCCAGCAGTAGCGTACAGGGGGCCGACAATGAGCAGTTCTTC.

This clonotype was counted between two and nine times. The CDR3 sequence: CASSLSVGGMGYGYTF. In DNA form, the CDR3 reads TGTGCCAGCAGCTTAAGCGTTGGAGGGATGGGCTATGGCTACACCTTC. This chain joins TRBV7-2 and TRBJ1-2; D uncertain. The V end lost 2 bases, the J end lost 4 bases, and 17 bases lay between the germline ends. The CDR3 sequence is 16 residues long. Per germline, CDR1 SGHTA and CDR2 FQGNSA.

This clonotype was seen more than once but under ten times. The chain combines TRBV4-3 with TRBJ2-7, with D perhaps matching TRBD1 (5 bases). The CDR3 loop spans 16 amino acids. The germline gives CDR1 LGHNA, CDR2 YSLEER. Trimming left V 0 bases short and J 1 base short, with 13 bases between. The CDR3 coding sequence is TGCGCCAGCAGCCAAGATGAAACAGGTCATTCCTACGAGCAGTACTTC. As protein: CASSQDETGHSYEQYF.

This clonotype showed up just a few times. The J gene is TRBJ2-3, the V gene TRBV18; 8 bases map to TRBD2. The CDR3 extends over 16 amino acids. In germline, CDR1 is KGHSH, CDR2 LQKENI. V trimming: 0 bases; J trimming: 4 bases; junction bases outside the gene matches: 6. CDR3 in DNA: TGTGCCAGCTCACCACCACCCGGGAGGGTGGCAGATACGCAGTATTTT. This sequence encodes CASSPPPGRVADTQYF.

V and J are TRBV20-1 and TRBJ2-7; 9 bases match TRBD1. V gave up 5 bases and J gave up 1 base; unmatched junction bases: 9. Germline CDR1 and CDR2: DFQATT and SNEGSKA (reference sequence). This CDR3 comprises 15 residues. This CDR3 is CSALRQGVKSYEQYV. The CDR3 coding sequence is TGCAGTGCTCTACGACAGGGGGTAAAGTCCTACGAGCAGTACGTC.

This clonotype was found a few times. V is TRBV6-2 or TRBV6-3 and J is TRBJ1-1; 7 bases are a match to TRBD1. The V segment lost 8 bases and the J segment 4 bases; nucleotides outside the gene matches: 19. This CDR3 comprises 17 residues. Germline CDR1 reads MNHEY; CDR2 reads SVGEGT. CDR3 region: CASSRDSLFPTTTEAFF. The CDR3 bases are TGTGCCAGCTCCCGGGACAGCCTCTTTCCAACGACCACTGAAGCTTTCTTT.

On this clonotype itself: A read error may produce the germline difference seen at one junction end. The chain is built from TRBV19 and TRBJ1-2; D is undetermined. The CDR3 is 15 residues long. Germline V CDR1 and CDR2: LNHDA, SQIVND (reference sequence). The chain's CDR3 is CASSIGPGRFYVYTF. The CDR3 DNA sequence: TGTGCCAGTAGTATAGGGCCCGGACGGTTCTATGTCTACACCTTC.

The rearrangement joins TRBV6-2 or TRBV6-3 to TRBJ2-2, with D perhaps assigned TRBD1 or TRBD2 (6 bases each). Between the trimmed V and J ends, which lost 6 bases and 5 bases, there was a span of 31 bases. This CDR3 comprises 20 residues. Germline CDR1 MNHEY, CDR2 SVGEGT. CDR3: CASRVQEGVVDSLTTGELFF. In DNA, the CDR3 is TGTGCCAGCAGGGTTCAGGAGGGTGTCGTGGACAGCCTGACAACCGGGGAGCTGTTTTTT.

V is TRBV15 and J is TRBJ2-5, with D perhaps given as TRBD1 or TRBD2 (5 bases each). CDR1 and CDR2 from the germline V gene are LNHNV and YYDKDF (reference sequence). V lost 1 base and J lost 2, with 11 bases in between. The CDR3 length is 15 residues. DNA for the CDR3: TGTGCCACCAGCAGAGTCGGGACGGTGCAAGAGACCCAGTACTTC. Translating it yields CATSRVGTVQETQYF.

The chain uses TRBV10-3 and TRBJ1-6; perhaps TRBD1 as D (5 bases). Trimming shortened V by 8 bases and J by 6 bases, and 17 bases separated the two germline ends. The CDR3 totals 15 residues. CDR1 is ENHRY and CDR2 is SYGVKD in the germline V gene. The DNA for the CDR3 is TGTGCCATCCTCGAGGGGCCGGGAAGTAATTCACCCCTCCACTTT. It encodes CAILEGPGSNSPLHF.

The CDR3 bases are TGTGCCAGCAGCCGTAACGGGAGGGGGCGGAGGGAGCAGTACTTC. Translated, it gives CASSRNGRGRREQYF. The chain employs TRBV7-2 and TRBJ2-7, with D tentatively TRBD2 (8 bases). Germline V CDR1 and CDR2: SGHTA, FQGNSA. This CDR3 has 15 residues. V was trimmed by 5 bases and J by 7 bases, leaving 21 bases between them.